Below are 10 T cell receptor beta chains sequenced from a single sample in a study of CD8 T cells in Susac syndrome. RNA totalling roughly 0.45 to 1 ug underwent reverse transcription with random hexamers. MiXCR, run by TCRdb on the immunoSEQ multiplex PCR reads, gives a single entry per CDR3 protein. Counted here are a few hundred thousand distinct CDR3 sequences, 92% occurring once; the ten biggest clones make up around 0.07%. Specimen: CD4+ T cells from PBMCs. The source of these receptors is a human donor with multiple sclerosis.

The chain carries TRBV12-3 or TRBV12-4 and TRBJ2-7; D is possibly TRBD1 (6 bases). There are 15 residues in the CDR3. Trimming removed 5 bases at V and 2 bases at J, with 16 bases between. The CDR3 protein is CASSVTTGRTYEQYF. CDR3 bases: TGTGCCAGCAGTGTGACGACAGGTAGAACCTACGAGCAGTACTTC.

The V call is TRBV6-6, the J call TRBJ2-5; D remains unclear. V was pared by 8 bases and J by 3 bases, with 4 bases between. This CDR3 has 10 residues. The germline gives CDR1 MNHNY, CDR2 SVGAGI (reference sequence). The CDR3 nucleotides read TGTGCCAGCGCCGAAGAGACCCAGTACTTC. It specifies CASAEETQYF.

The chain combines TRBV4-3 with TRBJ2-1; possibly TRBD2 for D (5 bases). The CDR3 spans 15 residues. V was clipped by 0 bases and J by 6 bases, with 12 bases between them. Germline V CDR1 and CDR2: LGHNA, YSLEER. The chain's CDR3 is CASSQDGRESNEQFF. DNA of the CDR3: TGCGCCAGCAGCCAAGATGGACGGGAAAGCAATGAGCAGTTCTTC.

The chain combines TRBV3-1 with TRBJ2-2, with D possibly matching TRBD2 (5 bases). The CDR3 extends over 13 amino acids. Per the germline V gene, CDR1 is LGHDT and CDR2 is YNNKEL (reference sequence). V lost 6 bases to trimming and J lost 6 bases, with 11 bases between them. The CDR3 loop is CASSLGMSGELFF. The CDR3 nucleotides read TGTGCCAGCAGTCTCGGGATGTCCGGGGAGCTGTTTTTT.

The chain uses TRBV7-6 and TRBJ1-2; a weak D match, TRBD1 (5 bases). The CDR3 length is 15 residues. Per germline, CDR1 SGHVS and CDR2 FNYEAQ. V was trimmed by 4 bases and J by 8 bases, leaving 20 bases between them. The CDR3 protein is CASSSQGILRGGYTF. CDR3 in DNA: TGTGCCAGCAGCTCCCAGGGCATCCTTAGAGGAGGCTACACCTTC.

The chain recombines TRBV23-1 with TRBJ1-3; unclear D gene. TRBV23-1 is known as an ORF, though its function is uncertain. The CDR3 runs to 16 residues. V was pared by 4 bases and J by 0 bases, with 13 bases between. The CDR3 region has the DNA TGCGCCAGCAGTCCAGGCCCCCCCGACTCTGGAAACACCATATATTTT. Translating gives CASSPGPPDSGNTIYF.

V is TRBV10-3 and J is TRBJ1-3; TRBD1 might be the D (6 bases). The CDR3 is made up of 14 amino acids. Between the trimmed V and J ends, which lost 6 bases and 8 bases, there was a span of 17 bases. Germline CDR1 is ENHRY and CDR2 is SYGVKD. CDR3 bases: TGTGCCATCAGAGCCGGACAGCCAAGCTACACCATATATTTT. As protein: CAIRAGQPSYTIYF.

The chain employs TRBV6-5 and TRBJ1-1; D is uncertain. The germline gives CDR1 MNHEY, CDR2 SVGAGI. This CDR3 is 17 amino acids long. V dropped 0 bases and J dropped 0 bases, with 14 bases sitting between them. Written as DNA, the CDR3 is TGTGCCAGCAGTTACTCGAGCAGTCGCCCCATGAACACTGAAGCTTTCTTT. As protein: CASSYSSSRPMNTEAFF.

The rearrangement links TRBV7-9 to TRBJ2-3; D is possibly TRBD1 (6 bases). Trimming removed 5 bases from V and 7 bases from J, with 10 bases in between. Germline CDR1 and CDR2: SEHNR and FQNEAQ (reference sequence). The CDR3 contains 12 residues. CDR3 in amino acids: CASSPGANTQYF. The CDR3 nucleotides are TGTGCCAGCAGCCCAGGGGCGAATACGCAGTATTTT.

The chain links TRBV6-2 or TRBV6-3 to TRBJ2-5, with 10 bases fitting TRBD1. CDR3 length: 16 residues. The junction had 12 bases not matched to a gene; V was cut back by 6 bases and J by 5 bases. Germline loops: CDR1 MNHEY, CDR2 SVGEGT. CDR3 DNA: TGTGCCAGCAGCCGCGGGACAGGGGAGGGGCATGAGACCCAGTACTTC. It specifies CASSRGTGEGHETQYF.